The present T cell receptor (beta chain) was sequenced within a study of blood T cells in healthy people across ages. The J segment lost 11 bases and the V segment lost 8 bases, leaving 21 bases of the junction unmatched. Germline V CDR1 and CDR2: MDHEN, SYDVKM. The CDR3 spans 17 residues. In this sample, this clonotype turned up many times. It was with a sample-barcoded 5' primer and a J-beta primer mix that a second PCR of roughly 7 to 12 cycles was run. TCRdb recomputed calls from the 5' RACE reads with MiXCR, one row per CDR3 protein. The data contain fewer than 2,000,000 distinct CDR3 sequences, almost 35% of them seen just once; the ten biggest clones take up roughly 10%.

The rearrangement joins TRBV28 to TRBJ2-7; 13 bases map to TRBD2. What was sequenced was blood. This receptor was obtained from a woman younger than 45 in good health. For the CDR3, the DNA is TGTGCCAGCTGCTCATTTTCGCGCTGGACTAGCGGGAGCGATGAGTACTTC. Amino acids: CASCSFSRWTSGSDEYF.